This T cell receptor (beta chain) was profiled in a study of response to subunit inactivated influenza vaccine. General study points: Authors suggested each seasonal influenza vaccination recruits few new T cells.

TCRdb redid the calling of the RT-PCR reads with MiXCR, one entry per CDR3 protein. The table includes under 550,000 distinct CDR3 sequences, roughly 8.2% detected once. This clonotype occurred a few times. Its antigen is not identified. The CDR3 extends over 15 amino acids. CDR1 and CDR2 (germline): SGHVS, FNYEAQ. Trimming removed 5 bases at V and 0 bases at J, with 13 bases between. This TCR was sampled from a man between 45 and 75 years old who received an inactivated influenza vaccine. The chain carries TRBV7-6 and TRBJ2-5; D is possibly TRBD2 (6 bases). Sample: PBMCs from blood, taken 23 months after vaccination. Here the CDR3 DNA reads TGTGCCAGCAGCGGTCGGGGGTTGTACCAAGAGACCCAGTACTTC. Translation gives CASSGRGLYQETQYF.